The 22 T cell receptor beta chains listed next were all sequenced from one sample in a study of blood T cell repertoires in COVID-19. Clones were read by immunoSEQ multiplex PCR, and TCRdb kept only the in-frame ones, dropping some. In the table there are approximately 140,000 clones, more than 60% of which are singletons. Material for sequencing was peripheral blood. The receptor source for this set is a man aged 50-60 years with acute or convalescent COVID-19.

The chain recombines TRBV7-2 with TRBJ2-3, with TRBD2 matching 9 bases. The germline gives CDR1 SGHTA, CDR2 FQGNSA. CDR3 length equals 12 residues. V was pared by 11 bases and J by 2 bases, with 2 bases of the junction left unmatched. In DNA, the CDR3 is TGTGCCTCTAGCGGGGCCACAGATACGCAGTATTTT. The encoded protein is CASSGATDTQYF.

The table lists this clone with many counts. The chain recombines TRBV10-3 with TRBJ2-3; 9 nucleotides align to TRBD2. V was pared by 2 bases and J by 4 bases, with 4 bases of the junction left unmatched. The CDR3 covers 15 residues. CDR1 ENHRY and CDR2 SYGVKD come from the germline V gene. DNA of the CDR3: TGTGCCATCAGTGAGGTGAGCGGGGGGCCAGATACGCAGTATTTT. Translating gives CAISEVSGGPDTQYF.

Only one count was recorded for this clone. This sequence joins TRBV19 and TRBJ1-3; D remains ambiguous. Trimming removed 7 bases from V and 0 bases from J, with 13 bases in between. Germline V lookup: CDR1 LNHDA, CDR2 SQIVND (reference sequence). This CDR3 is built from 15 residues. CDR3 sequence: CASTPGGVSGNTIYF. CDR3 in DNA: TGTGCCAGTACCCCCGGAGGCGTCTCTGGAAACACCATATATTTT.

J is TRBJ1-2 and V is TRBV3-1 (or the pseudogene TRBV3-2); 9 nucleotides match TRBD1. This CDR3 has 14 amino acids. The germline gives CDR1 LGHDT, CDR2 YNNKEL (reference sequence). Germline trimming cut 2 bases from V and 7 bases from J; bases unmatched to any gene: 5. The chain's CDR3 is CASSQLQGASGYTF. The DNA for the CDR3 is TGTGCCAGCAGCCAACTACAGGGGGCGAGTGGCTACACCTTC.

This clone was seen a handful of times. The genes are TRBV12-3 or TRBV12-4 and TRBJ2-7; D is perhaps TRBD1 (7 bases). CDR3 length: 13 amino acids. The V gene lost 6 bases and the J gene lost 5 bases, with 14 bases spanning the gap. As DNA, the CDR3 is TGTGCCAGCAGCCGGGCGGGACAGAACGAGCAGTACTTC. Translating gives CASSRAGQNEQYF.

This clone appeared once. The V gene is TRBV12-3 or TRBV12-4, the J gene TRBJ2-1; 7 nucleotides line up with TRBD1. V was pared by 4 bases and J by 6 bases, with 3 bases of the junction left unmatched. The CDR3 spans 13 residues. The CDR3 protein is CASSWDRPNEQFF. The CDR3 coding sequence is TGTGCCAGCAGTTGGGACAGACCCAATGAGCAGTTCTTC.

This sequence joins TRBV30 and TRBJ1-6; D is undetermined. The CDR3 totals 16 residues. V was shortened by 5 bases and J by 0 bases, with 14 bases between the two germline ends. Germline V CDR1 and CDR2: GTSNPN, SVGIG (reference sequence). The CDR3 here is CAWQPVGSSYNSPLHF. The CDR3 DNA reads TGTGCCTGGCAACCAGTGGGGAGCTCCTATAATTCACCCCTCCACTTT.

V gene TRBV19 combines with J gene TRBJ2-7; D is undetermined. Germline V gene data show CDR1 as LNHDA and CDR2 as SQIVND (reference sequence). This CDR3 comprises 13 residues. With 2 bases removed from V and 0 bases from J, the gap between germline ends came to 5 bases. The CDR3 DNA is TGTGCCAGTAGTATACCAGGCTCCTACGAGCAGTACTTC. It is translated as CASSIPGSYEQYF.

This chain joins TRBV5-1 and TRBJ2-5, with 13 bases fitting TRBD2. Germline CDR1 and CDR2: SGHRS and YFSETQ. The CDR3 length is 17 residues. V shed 2 bases and J 7 bases; nucleotides not matched to a gene: 11. DNA of the CDR3: TGCGCCAGCAGCTTCGCCGGACTAGCGGGGGCCGACGGGACCCAGTACTTC. Its protein is CASSFAGLAGADGTQYF.

This chain links TRBV24-1 with TRBJ1-2, with 8 bases matching TRBD1. Looked up from germline, CDR1 is KGHDR and CDR2 is SFDVKD. The CDR3 covers 15 residues. Unmatched junction bases numbered 5, after V lost 4 bases and J lost 2 bases. CDR3 sequence (DNA): TGTGCCACCAGTGACCCCCGGACAGGGAACTATGGCTACACCTTC. This sequence encodes CATSDPRTGNYGYTF.

The V and J genes are TRBV21-1 and TRBJ2-3; no check of the table's D call, TRBD1, against the DNA was made. TRBV21-1 is designated a pseudogene. The CDR3 is 14 residues long. The CDR3 reads CASRGQDSTDTQYF. CDR3 in DNA: TGTGCCAGCAGAGGACAGGACAGCACAGATACGCAGTATTTT.

The chain couples TRBV20-1 to TRBJ1-2; 7 nucleotides match TRBD1. This CDR3 comprises 11 residues. Trimming took 4 bases from V and 5 from J; bases not matched to a gene: 1. Germline CDR1 DFQATT, CDR2 SNEGSKA (reference sequence). In DNA, the CDR3 is TGCAGTGCTACGACAGGGTATGGCTACACCTTC. Encoded protein: CSATTGYGYTF.

In DNA, the CDR3 is TGTGCCAGCAGCCCCGGGACTAGCGGGGGGTGGGGTGAGCAGTTCTTC. It translates to CASSPGTSGGWGEQFF. The chain couples TRBV7-3 to TRBJ2-1; 15 nucleotides agree with TRBD2. CDR3 length: 16 residues. Unmatched junction bases numbered 8, after V lost 5 bases and J lost 9 bases. Germline values: CDR1 SGHTA, CDR2 FQGTGA.

The chain employs TRBV19 and TRBJ2-5, with TRBD1 matching 11 bases. Germline V gives CDR1 LNHDA, CDR2 SQIVND (reference sequence). The CDR3 consists of 17 residues. V was clipped by 6 bases and J by 4 bases; unmatched bases: 13. CDR3 loop: CASRTGQGARDGETQYF. In DNA, the CDR3 is TGTGCCAGTAGGACCGGACAGGGGGCCAGAGACGGAGAGACCCAGTACTTC.

The V gene is TRBV7-2, the J gene TRBJ1-4; 7 nucleotides match TRBD1. The CDR3 has 16 residues. The germline CDR1 and CDR2 sequences are SGHTA and FQGNSA. With 4 bases clipped from V and 7 bases from J, the junction kept 12 bases outside the gene matches. The CDR3: CASSSRDKTGFEKLFF. The CDR3 bases are TGTGCCAGCAGCTCTAGGGATAAGACAGGGTTTGAAAAACTGTTTTTT. The entire variable domain, with the rest obtained from reference TRBV7-2 and TRBJ1-4, is as follows: GAGVSQSPSNKVTEKGKDVELRCDPISGHTALYWYRQSLGQGLEFLIYFQGNSAPDKSGLPSDRFSAERTGGSVSTLTIQRTQQEDSAVYLCASSSRDKTGFEKLFFGSGTQLSVL.

V gene TRBV6-1 combines with J gene TRBJ1-2, with D unclear. The CDR3 covers 14 residues. The germline CDR1 and CDR2 sequences are MNHNS and SASEGT. Deletions cut 1 base from V and 7 bases from J, with 13 bases between. CDR3 region: CASSEVESRPGYTF. CDR3 nucleotide sequence: TGTGCCAGCAGTGAAGTGGAGTCCCGTCCTGGCTACACCTTC.

This clone was counted only a few times. At the DNA level, this CDR3 is encoded by other sequences in the same sample as well. CDR3 residues: CASSEEGAGANVLTF. CDR3 DNA: TGTGCCAGCAGTGAAGAGGGGGCTGGGGCCAACGTCCTGACTTTC. The gene calls are TRBV6-1 and TRBJ2-6, with D possibly matching TRBD1 (6 bases). Germline loops: CDR1 MNHNS, CDR2 SASEGT. The CDR3 sequence is 15 residues long. V shed 1 base and J shed 2 bases, with 6 bases lying between them.

The chain combines TRBV19 with TRBJ2-5, with 10 bases aligning to TRBD2. This CDR3 is built from 16 residues. In germline, CDR1 is LNHDA, CDR2 SQIVND (reference sequence). The J segment lost 5 bases and the V segment lost 2 bases, leaving 8 bases of the junction unmatched. In DNA form, the CDR3 reads TGTGCCAGTAGTATAAGCCAAGCGGGGGGGCGGGAGACCCAGTACTTC. This codes for CASSISQAGGRETQYF.

The chain employs TRBV10-3 and TRBJ1-1; D is ambiguous. CDR1 ENHRY and CDR2 SYGVKD come from the germline V gene. The CDR3 is 14 residues long. V gave up 0 bases and J gave up 2 bases, with 7 bases separating them. The CDR3 loop reads CAISESRGNTEAFF. The DNA for the CDR3 is TGTGCCATCAGTGAGTCGCGGGGAAACACTGAAGCTTTCTTT.

This clone was seen a few times. This chain uses TRBV5-4 with TRBJ2-1; the D gene is possibly TRBD2 (7 bases). V gave up 0 bases and J gave up 10 bases, with 17 bases separating them. Germline CDR1 and CDR2: SGHNT and YYREEE (reference sequence). The CDR3 covers 15 residues. CDR3 residues: CASSLVGGANREQFF. The DNA of the CDR3 is TGTGCCAGCAGCTTGGTTGGGGGGGCCAACCGGGAGCAGTTCTTC.

The chain uses TRBV3-1 (or the pseudogene TRBV3-2) and TRBJ1-2; tentative D call: TRBD1 (5 bases). V was clipped by 4 bases and J by 5 bases, with 11 bases between them. The V gene's germline CDR1 is LGHDT and CDR2 YNNKEL (reference sequence). This CDR3 has 13 residues. The CDR3 reads CASSPTDSYGYTF. CDR3 sequence (DNA): TGTGCCAGCAGCCCGACAGATTCATATGGCTACACCTTC.

The V gene is TRBV29-1, the J gene TRBJ1-2; 10 positions agree with TRBD1. Germline V lookup: CDR1 SQVTM, CDR2 ANQGSEA. This CDR3 contains 12 residues. The V and J ends lost 3 bases and 10 bases, in that order; junction bases with no gene match: 5. The CDR3 DNA sequence: TGCAGCGTTGAGAGAGGGACAGGGGACTACACCTTC. Its translation: CSVERGTGDYTF.